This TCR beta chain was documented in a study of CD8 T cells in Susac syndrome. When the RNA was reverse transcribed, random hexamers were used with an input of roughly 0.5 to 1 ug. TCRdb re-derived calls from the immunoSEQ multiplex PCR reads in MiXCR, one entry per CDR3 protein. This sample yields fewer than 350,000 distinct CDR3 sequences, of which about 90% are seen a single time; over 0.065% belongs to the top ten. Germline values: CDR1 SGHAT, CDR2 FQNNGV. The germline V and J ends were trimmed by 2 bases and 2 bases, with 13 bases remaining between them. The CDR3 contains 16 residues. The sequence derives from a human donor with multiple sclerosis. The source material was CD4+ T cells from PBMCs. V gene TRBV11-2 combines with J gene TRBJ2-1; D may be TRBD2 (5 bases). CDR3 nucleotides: TGTGCCAGCAGCTTACTGGTAGCGACCACCTACAATGAGCAGTTCTTC. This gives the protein CASSLLVATTYNEQFF.